This T cell receptor beta chain was identified in a study of beta chain features in type 1 diabetes listed by TCRdb under 2018. With respect to the entire study: No differences in mean age, gender distribution, total cell number or subset yield were found between patients and healthy donors. The study compared the TCRB repertoires of sorted circulating CD4+ T cell subsets in recently diagnosed type 1 diabetes patients with those in matched healthy donors. Across all samples, approximately 98,000,000 sorted cells were examined, and cell number per subset correlated strongly with RNA yield. Whereas all 28 donors provided naive and central memory subsets, regulatory and stem cell-like memory subsets were isolated from just 8 patients and about 8 healthy donors.

This clone was seen more than once but under ten times. Its antigen specificity is not known. No base quality values were provided; no much bigger clone lies one nucleotide off. A single peripheral blood draw of around 100 mL on average was collected from each donor into heparinised tubes. Using a panel that included CD45RO, CCR7, CD25, CD127, CD95 and CD27, naive, central memory, regulatory and stem cell-like memory CD4+ T cells were sorted on a BD FACSAria II. All sorted populations exceeded 98% purity. PBMCs were isolated immediately by Lymphoprep density gradient centrifugation and stained directly without culture. Samples were stained and sorted in pairs, with one healthy donor and one patient per experiment, so that batch effects were minimized. The germline V gene (reference sequence) gives CDR1 as LNHDA and CDR2 as SQIVND. Trimming costs V 4 bases and J 3 bases, and their ends lie 15 bases apart. The CDR3 goes from the cysteine to the phenylalanine over 15 residues. The CDR3 DNA has 45 bases and is translated from base 1.

The entire amount of isolated RNA was reverse transcribed using the High Capacity cDNA Reverse Transcription Kit, so the sequenced TCRB transcripts were expressed ones. Deep immunoSEQ sequencing was performed on naive, central memory and regulatory T cell samples, with an average of roughly 3.3 million total reads per sample. After sorted cells were lysed in RLT buffer, RNA was extracted with DNase-treated RNeasy Micro or Mini kits, with the choice depending on cell number. To prevent cross-contamination, each cell subset was processed individually, whereas patient and healthy donor samples were processed jointly. The immunoSEQ multiplex PCR was used to amplify TCRB sequences from cDNA, yielding 87-bp fragments that span the CDR3 region. Sequencing of the amplicons was done on the Illumina HiSeq platform. In the original analysis: Synthetic template baselines were used to correct PCR bias computationally, reads within Hamming distance 2 were collapsed together, and singletons that could not be merged were discarded. By aligning reads against IMGT, V, D and J genes, CDR3 length, and insertions or deletions at six rearrangement sites were assigned. Within each subset, clonotype counts were normalized to the number of sorted cells before true diversity and Gini coefficients were calculated with the tcR R package. The overlap coefficient, calculated on TCRB nucleotide sequences, was used to measure repertoire sharing. Out-of-frame TCRB sequences from naive cells were analyzed to stand in for the pre-selection repertoire. What TCRdb holds here is the immuneACCESS table cut down to in-frame rearrangements. Part of the clones is not present; checked against another copy, under half of the missing clones reflect an unresolved V gene, and the others are unexplained. V and J calls plus clone size are reproduced from that table; the DNA served to infer D and trimming. This sample gives around 340,000 clones in total; about 20% of them show up just once. Of the sample, 0.044% is held by the ten largest clones.

Results the study describes overall, beyond this receptor: Naive, central memory and regulatory TCRB repertoires appeared to be more alike among patients than among healthy donors. Shorter templates might have been favored by PCR, but patient and control samples were amplified and corrected together, so both groups would have been affected equally by any skew. At VDJ recombination sites, patients with type 1 diabetes made fewer insertions and deleted more nucleotides, a pattern implying thymic rearrangement abnormalities. Only small numbers of individuals were included in the HLA sub-analyses, which left unresolved whether HLA type had any influence on TCRB rearrangement. Because cDNA was sequenced instead of genomic DNA, highly expressing activated cells could be over-represented, though the groups showed no difference in activation or CD3 levels. In all four CD4+ subsets, TCRB CDR3 length was moderately but significantly shorter in type 1 diabetes patients.

Material: naive CD4+ T cells from blood. The sample's cell subset or site label, in plain terms: true naive CD4+ T cells. Recombination joined TRBV19 with TRBJ1-2; the D gene is perhaps TRBD1, on 5 matching bases. The sequence was obtained from a woman between 18 and 29 years old in good health. The CDR3 sequence is CASSTQRGYYYGYTF. The sequenced DNA is TGTGCCAGTAGTACCCAACGGGGGTATTACTATGGCTACACCTTC.